This TCR beta chain was found in a study of post-analysis software for immune sequencing data. Across the whole study: The study covered relapsing-remitting, secondary progressive and progressive-relapsing courses of multiple sclerosis. Overall study findings and caveats: Clustering by F measure revealed strong co-clustering among samples prepared together in one batch. Controls' normalized Chao1 diversity significantly exceeded that of multiple sclerosis patients. Comparison of patients with controls showed five TRBV segments more frequent in patients, TRBV5-6, TRBV5-1 and TRBV20-1 among them.

As concerns this clonotype: Antigen: not known.

Germline V gene lookup returns CDR1 DFQATT and CDR2 SNEGSKA (reference sequence). The CDR3 length is 13 residues. The TCR beta cDNA libraries contained unique molecular identifiers. T cells numbering roughly 0.85 to 11 million yielded about 500,000 cDNA molecules. TCRdb analysed the PCR reads with MiXCR anew, one entry per CDR3 protein. This table has about 810,000 distinct CDR3 sequences, roughly 50% appearing once. The specimen sequenced was blood. The sequence was obtained from a girl aged 5-17 years with multiple sclerosis. The rearrangement uses TRBV20-1 and TRBJ2-5; D unclear. The end of the DNA is better explained by TRBJ2-7, so the J call may be wrong. The CDR3 DNA reads as TGCAGTGCTAGAGATCAAGGTTGTTACGAGCAGTACTTC. Its protein product is CSARDQGCYEQYF.